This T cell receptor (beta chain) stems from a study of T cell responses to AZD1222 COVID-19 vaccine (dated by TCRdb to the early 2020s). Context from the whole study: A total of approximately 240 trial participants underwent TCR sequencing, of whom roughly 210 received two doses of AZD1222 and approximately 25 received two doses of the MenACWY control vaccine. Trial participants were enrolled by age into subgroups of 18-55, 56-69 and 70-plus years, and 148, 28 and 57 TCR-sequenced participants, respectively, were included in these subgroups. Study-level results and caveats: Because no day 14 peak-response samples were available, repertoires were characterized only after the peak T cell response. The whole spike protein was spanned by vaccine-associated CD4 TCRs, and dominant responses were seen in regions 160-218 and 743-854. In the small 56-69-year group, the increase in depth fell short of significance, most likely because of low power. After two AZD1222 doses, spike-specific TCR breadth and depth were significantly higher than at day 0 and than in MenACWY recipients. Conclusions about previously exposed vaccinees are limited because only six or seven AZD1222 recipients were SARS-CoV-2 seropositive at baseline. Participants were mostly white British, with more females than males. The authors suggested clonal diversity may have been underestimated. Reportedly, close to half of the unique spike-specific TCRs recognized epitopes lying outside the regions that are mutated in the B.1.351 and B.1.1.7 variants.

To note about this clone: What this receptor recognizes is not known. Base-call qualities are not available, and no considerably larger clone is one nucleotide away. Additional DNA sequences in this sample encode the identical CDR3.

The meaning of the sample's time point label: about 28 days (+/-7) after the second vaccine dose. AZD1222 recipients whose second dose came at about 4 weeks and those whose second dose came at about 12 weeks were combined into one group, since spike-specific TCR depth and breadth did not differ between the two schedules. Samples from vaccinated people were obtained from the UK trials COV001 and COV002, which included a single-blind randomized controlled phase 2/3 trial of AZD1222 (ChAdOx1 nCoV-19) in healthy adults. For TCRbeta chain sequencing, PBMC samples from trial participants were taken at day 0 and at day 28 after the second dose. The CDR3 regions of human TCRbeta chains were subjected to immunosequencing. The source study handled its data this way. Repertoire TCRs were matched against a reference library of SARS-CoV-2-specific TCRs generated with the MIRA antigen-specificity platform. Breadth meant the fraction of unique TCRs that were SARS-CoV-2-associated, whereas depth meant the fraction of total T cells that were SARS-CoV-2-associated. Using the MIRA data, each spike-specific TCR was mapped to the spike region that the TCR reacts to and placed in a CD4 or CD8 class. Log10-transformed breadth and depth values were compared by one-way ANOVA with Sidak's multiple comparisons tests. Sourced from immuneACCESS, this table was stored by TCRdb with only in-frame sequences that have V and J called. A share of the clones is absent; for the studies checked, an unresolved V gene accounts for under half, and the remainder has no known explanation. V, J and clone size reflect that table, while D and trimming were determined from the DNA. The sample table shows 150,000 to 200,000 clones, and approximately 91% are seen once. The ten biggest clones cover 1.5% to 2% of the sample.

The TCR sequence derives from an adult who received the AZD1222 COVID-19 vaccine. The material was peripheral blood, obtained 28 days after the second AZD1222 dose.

For the CDR3, the sequence is CASSLEGSYYGYTF. The DNA sequence reads TGCGCCAGCAGCTTGGAGGGCAGCTACTATGGCTACACCTTC. The chain was built from TRBV5-1 and TRBJ1-2; no D segment can be confidently identified. V loses 0 bases, J loses 3 bases, and the germline ends lie 9 bases apart. The CDR3 runs 14 amino acids, cysteine and phenylalanine included. Only the CDR3 portion is preserved as DNA: 42 bases, with reading frame beginning at the first base. CDR1 and CDR2 are drawn from the germline V gene: SGHRS, YFSETQ.